This is a list of T cell receptor beta chains from one sample in a study of blood T cell repertoires in COVID-19. Method: immunoSEQ multiplex PCR; TCRdb's copy keeps in-frame clones and lacks some. The sample has 75,000 to 100,000 clones, around nine tenths seen once; the top ten hold 5% to 5.5%. Sequencing was carried out using peripheral blood. The receptor source for this set is a man aged 60 to 69 with acute or convalescent COVID-19. CDR3s include the opening cysteine and the closing phenylalanine or tryptophan. D genes are given only for firm matches. For some rows the clone size is stated as once, few or many, or as a class when expanded; others skip it.

v_call,j_call,clone_size,d_call,cdr3_nt,cdr3_aa
TRBV12-5,TRBJ1-3,-,-,TGTGCTAGTGGTTTGGCCCACCGGAACACCATATATTTT,CASGLAHRNTIYF
TRBV14,TRBJ1-4,-,-,TGTGCCAGCAGCCACCGGCTGGGGGCTGCAACTAATGAAAAACTGTTTTTT,CASSHRLGAATNEKLFF
TRBV29-1,TRBJ1-2,-,-,TGCAGCGTTCCCAGGAACTATGGCTACACCTTC,CSVPRNYGYTF
TRBV7-6,TRBJ1-4,-,-,TGTGCCAGCAGCTTATCGGGGTCAACTAATGAAAAACTGTTTTTT,CASSLSGSTNEKLFF
TRBV15,TRBJ2-2,-,TRBD2,TGTGCCACCAGCAGAGATTTACTAGCGGGCACCGGGGAGCTGTTTTTT,CATSRDLLAGTGELFF
TRBV5-1,TRBJ2-2,-,TRBD1,TGCGCCAGCAGCTACCGGGACAGGGACCCCGGGGAGCTGTTTTTT,CASSYRDRDPGELFF
TRBV6-5,TRBJ2-7,-,-,TGTGCCACTATGGACAGCTCCTACGAGCAGTACTTC,CATMDSSYEQYF
TRBV27,TRBJ2-7,-,TRBD2,TGTGCCAGCAGTTTTGTTAGCGGGGGAACCTACGAGCAGTACTTC,CASSFVSGGTYEQYF
TRBV7-8,TRBJ1-2,-,-,TGTGCCAGCAGCTTGCCGGGTGGCTATGGCTACACCTTC,CASSLPGGYGYTF
TRBV25-1,TRBJ2-1,-,-,TGTGCCAGCAGTCGGCCGGGGGACGAAGGCAATGAGCAGTTCTTC,CASSRPGDEGNEQFF
TRBV6-5,TRBJ2-7,-,-,TGTGCCAGCAGTAAGGACACTGGCGAGCAGTACTTC,CASSKDTGEQYF
TRBV5-1,TRBJ2-3,-,TRBD2,TGCGCCAGCAGCCTCAGCGGGGGGGAAGATACGCAGTATTTT,CASSLSGGEDTQYF
TRBV19,TRBJ1-2,-,TRBD1,TGTGCCAGTAGTTACAGGGGGAACTACTATGGCTACACCTTC,CASSYRGNYYGYTF
TRBV5-4,TRBJ1-2,-,TRBD1,TGTGCCAGCAGTCCCCCCGGGACAGGGACTGCTGGCTACACCTTC,CASSPPGTGTAGYTF
TRBV6-2/TRBV6-3,TRBJ2-7,-,-,TGTGCCAGCAGTTTCAACCTCAGGGGAAAGGACTCCTACGAGCAGTACTTC,CASSFNLRGKDSYEQYF
TRBV6-5,TRBJ1-1,-,-,TGTGCCAGCAGTCTTAGGACAGACAACACTGAAGCTTTCTTT,CASSLRTDNTEAFF
TRBV28,TRBJ2-1,-,-,TGTGCCAGCAGTCCCGGCGGCTCCCTCAATGAGCAGTTCTTC,CASSPGGSLNEQFF
TRBV7-2,TRBJ2-5,-,TRBD1,TGTGCCAGTACGACGGGACAGGGGAAGACCCAGTACTTC,CASTTGQGKTQYF
TRBV6-5,TRBJ2-2,-,TRBD2,TGTGCCAGCAGTTCTTGGGACTACCTCACCGGGGAGCTGTTTTTT,CASSSWDYLTGELFF
TRBV7-2,TRBJ1-4,-,-,TGTGCCAGCAGCCCAGCGGGTCCCCGGGATGAAAAACTGTTTTTT,CASSPAGPRDEKLFF
TRBV27,TRBJ1-5,-,-,TGTGCCAGCAGTTTATTAGGGGGATGGCAGCCCCAGCATTTT,CASSLLGGWQPQHF
TRBV4-3,TRBJ2-2,-,-,TGCGCCAGCAGCCAAAGGGGCGGGAACACCGGGGAGCTGTTTTTT,CASSQRGGNTGELFF
TRBV11-2,TRBJ2-7,once,-,TGTGCCAGCAGCTTAGTTGCCGGGTTTATGGGTAACGAGCAGTACTTC,CASSLVAGFMGNEQYF
TRBV25-1,TRBJ1-1,-,TRBD1,TGTGCCAGCAGTGCGACAGGGCTCACTGAAGCTTTCTTT,CASSATGLTEAFF
TRBV7-2,TRBJ2-5,-,-,TGTGCCAGCAGCTTAGGTGGGTTGACAGCGACGGAGACCCAGTACTTC,CASSLGGLTATETQYF
TRBV11-2,TRBJ1-4,-,TRBD1,TGTGCCAGCAGCGCCCAGGGACAGGCTAATGAAAAACTGTTTTTT,CASSAQGQANEKLFF
TRBV11-2,TRBJ1-6,few,TRBD1,TGTGCCAGCAGCGTTCCGACAGGGTCAAATTCACCCCTCCACTTT,CASSVPTGSNSPLHF
TRBV14,TRBJ1-6,-,-,TGTGCCAGCAGCCATACTCCGAGCTCCTATAATTCACCCTTCCACTTT,CASSHTPSSYNSPFHF
TRBV18,TRBJ2-2,-,-,TGTGCCAGCTCACCACTCCAAACCGGGGAGCTGTTTTTT,CASSPLQTGELFF
TRBV5-6,TRBJ1-4,few,-,TGTGCCAGCAGCTTGCCGTCTATGGAAAAACTGTTTTTT,CASSLPSMEKLFF
TRBV9,TRBJ2-1,-,-,TGTGCCAGCAGCTCTCGAGGGGCGGGGTTTAACAATGAGCAGTTCTTC,CASSSRGAGFNNEQFF
TRBV6-5,TRBJ1-5,once,-,TGTGCCAGCAGTTTGACCGGCTCGGGTCAGCCCCAGCATTTT,CASSLTGSGQPQHF
TRBV2,TRBJ2-3,-,TRBD2,TGTGCCAGCAGTGATCCACTAGCGGGGGGGCAGGATACGCAGTATTTT,CASSDPLAGGQDTQYF
TRBV29-1,TRBJ1-1,once,TRBD1,TGCAGCGTTGCTACAGGGGTTGGCACTGAAGCTTTCTTT,CSVATGVGTEAFF
TRBV6-5,TRBJ1-2,-,-,TGTGCCAGCAGTTACTCTTCGGCCGGACAGAACTATGGCTACACCTTC,CASSYSSAGQNYGYTF
TRBV30,TRBJ1-3,-,TRBD1,TGTGCCTGGAGCCAAGTTCCAGGGGGATTCGGAAACACCATATATTTT,CAWSQVPGGFGNTIYF
TRBV6-2/TRBV6-3,TRBJ1-5,-,TRBD1,TGTGCCAGCAGTTCCGGGACAGGGAGGGTCTCGGGCAATCAGCCCCAGCATTTT,CASSSGTGRVSGNQPQHF
TRBV29-1,TRBJ1-3,-,-,TGCAGCGTTGTGGACTGGGATCCTGACTCTGGAAACACCATATATTTT,CSVVDWDPDSGNTIYF
TRBV30,TRBJ1-1,once,TRBD1,TGTGCCTGGAGTGCGACAGGGTCTGAAGCTTTCTTT,CAWSATGSEAFF
TRBV6-5,TRBJ1-5,-,-,TGTGCCAGCAGTTACTCCCACAGGGGCAATCAGCCCCAGCATTTT,CASSYSHRGNQPQHF
TRBV25-1,TRBJ1-6,-,-,TGTGCCACCGGCACCCAGGGATCCTATAATTCACCCCTCCACTTT,CATGTQGSYNSPLHF
TRBV11-2,TRBJ1-3,-,-,TGTGCCAGCACCCCGAGCTCTGGAAACACCATATATTTT,CASTPSSGNTIYF
TRBV10-1,TRBJ2-1,-,TRBD2,TGCGCCAGCAGTGAGTCTACACTGGCGGGGGTGAACAATGAGCAGTTCTTC,CASSESTLAGVNNEQFF
TRBV7-6,TRBJ2-5,-,TRBD2,TGTGCCAGCAGGGCGGGGGGTTTCTCCCAAGAGACCCAGTACTTC,CASRAGGFSQETQYF
TRBV19,TRBJ1-5,-,TRBD1,TGTGCCAGTAGTCAACAGGGGGACAATCAGCCCCAGCATTTT,CASSQQGDNQPQHF
TRBV5-1,TRBJ1-6,-,-,TGCGCCAGCAGCTTGGTTCAGGGAAGGACACCCCTCCACTTT,CASSLVQGRTPLHF
TRBV30,TRBJ1-1,-,-,TGTGCCTGGAGCCAGGCACAGTACACTGAAGCTTTCTTT,CAWSQAQYTEAFF
TRBV21-1,TRBJ2-7,-,-,TGTGCCAGCAGCAGGGCAGCCTTATGCATCTACGAGCAGTACTTC,CASSRAALCIYEQYF
TRBV7-8,TRBJ1-1,few,-,TGTGCCAGCAGCCCCCGAGGGAACACTGAAGCTTTCTTT,CASSPRGNTEAFF
TRBV4-3,TRBJ1-6,-,-,TGCGCCAGCAGCCAAGAAGGGGTCAGGGCAGGGGATTCACCCCTCCACTTT,CASSQEGVRAGDSPLHF
TRBV27,TRBJ2-5,-,-,TGTGCCAGCAGTTTATCGACGGGGGTAGGAGAGACCCAGTACTTC,CASSLSTGVGETQYF